What follows describes a single T cell receptor beta chain. What it binds is not known. Deletions cut 7 bases from V and 5 bases from J, with 3 bases between. The CDR3 has 9 residues. Germline-derived CDR1 and CDR2 are SGHTS and YDEGEE. Noted time point: late sampling 161 to 241 days after vaccination in a few convalescent patients. Treatment in this sample: roughly ten-day PBMC culture with coronavirus spike peptide pools or control peptides (ViraFEST assay). The Oncomine TCR Beta short-read assay generated sequence data from the DNA of cultured CD4+ T cells. Investigators obtained genomic DNA by extraction from cultured CD4+ T cells. One entry per CDR3 protein, called by TCRdb with MiXCR from the PCR reads. The table lists tens of thousands of distinct CDR3 sequences, more than 30% of them singletons. This record belongs to a study of vaccination and CD4 T cells after COVID-19. Study-wide background: Post-vaccine sampling followed dose two by a median about 72 days (range 14 to 241). Study-wide results and caveats: Although the median of SARS-CoV-2-reactive clonotypes rose from around 19 to 38, the change was not significant.

The chain recombines TRBV5-8 with TRBJ1-2; D gene uncertain. This specimen was CD4+ T cells from blood, cultured in vitro, taken about 7 months after SARS-CoV-2 vaccination. This TCR was recovered from a human donor who had recovered from COVID-19. The CDR3: CASPYGYTF. For the CDR3, the DNA is TGTGCCAGCCCTTATGGCTACACCTTC.